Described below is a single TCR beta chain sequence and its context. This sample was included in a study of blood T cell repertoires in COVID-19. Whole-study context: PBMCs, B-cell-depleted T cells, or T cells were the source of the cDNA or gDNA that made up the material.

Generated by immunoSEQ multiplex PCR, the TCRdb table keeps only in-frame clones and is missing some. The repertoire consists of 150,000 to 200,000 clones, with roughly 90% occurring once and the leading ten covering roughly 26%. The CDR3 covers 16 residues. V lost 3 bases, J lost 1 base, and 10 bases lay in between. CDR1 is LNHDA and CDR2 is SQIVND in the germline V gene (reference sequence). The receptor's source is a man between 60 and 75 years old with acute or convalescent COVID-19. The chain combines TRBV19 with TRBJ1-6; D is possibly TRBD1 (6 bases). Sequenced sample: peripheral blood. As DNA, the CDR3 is TGTGCCAGTAGTATCGACAGGATTTCCTATAATTCACCCCTCCACTTT. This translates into CASSIDRISYNSPLHF.